This T cell receptor (beta chain) is from a study of shared clonotypes between healthy human individuals. V lost 1 base and J 4 bases, leaving 14 bases between the germline ends. The length of the CDR3 is 15 residues. Per the germline V gene, CDR1 is SGHTA and CDR2 is FQGNSA. Repertoires were generated with immunoSEQ multiplex PCR, while TCRdb's copy carries only in-frame clones and drops some. The sample includes hundreds of thousands of clones, around 78% of them seen just once. Healthy adults negative for HIV, lacking recent acute infections or vaccinations, served as donors. Naive CD45RA+ and memory CD45RA-negative subsets were split from CD4+ cells. In its sample, this clone was seen a few times.

The source material was memory CD4+ T cells sorted from blood. Subset indicated: CD45RA-negative fraction. This chain connects TRBV7-2 to TRBJ2-7, with D possibly TRBD2 on 6 matching bases. The TCR was taken from a woman in her twenties or thirties in good health. CDR3 protein: CASSLGGVEGYEQYF. DNA of the CDR3: TGTGCCAGCAGCTTAGGGGGGGTAGAGGGATACGAGCAGTACTTC.